The 14 T cell receptor beta chains listed next were all sequenced from one sample in a study of molecular identifiers for immune sequencing clone quantification. TCRdb reprocessed the PCR reads via MiXCR and lists one record per CDR3 protein. The sample has 8,500 to 11,000 distinct CDR3 sequences, over 15% seen once. Sequencing input: naive CD8+ T cells from blood, with Jurkat cell RNA spiked in. This sample's subset: FACS-sorted CD8+CD4-CCR7+CD45RA+ naive T cells. The receptor set was obtained from a human donor in good health. Some libraries in this study had Jurkat cell RNA spiked in.

The sample holds one count of this clonotype. This chain links TRBV11-2 with TRBJ2-7, with D tentatively TRBD1 (6 bases). Germline-derived CDR1 and CDR2 are SGHAT and FQNNGV. The length of the CDR3 is 12 residues. V was clipped by 5 bases and J by 6 bases, with 11 bases between them. CDR3 nucleotide sequence: TGTGCCAGCAGCGGGGGCAACAGCGAGCAGTACTTC. Encoded protein: CASSGGNSEQYF.

This clonotype is labeled medium-sized. The chain uses TRBV28 and TRBJ1-5; D unclear. The V gene lost 6 bases and the J gene lost 6 bases, with 9 bases spanning the gap. Germline CDR1 is MDHEN and CDR2 is SYDVKM. CDR3 size: 12 residues. For the CDR3, the DNA is TGTGCCAGCAGCCCCTTATTTCAGCCCCAGCATTTT. This sequence encodes CASSPLFQPQHF.

Note on this clonotype: A much larger clone is a single base away; this may be a read error. The gene calls are TRBV7-3 and TRBJ2-7, with D possibly matching TRBD1 (5 bases). Gene TRBJ2-1 matches the end of the DNA better, so the J call may be wrong. This CDR3 region has 15 residues. Germline-derived CDR1 and CDR2 are SGHTA and FQGTGA. The CDR3 is CASSQTTDVSYEQFF. Written as DNA, the CDR3 is TGTGCCAGCAGCCAAACGACAGATGTCTCCTACGAGCAGTTCTTC.

In its sample, this clonotype ranks as medium-sized (0.01 to 0.1%). The chain combines TRBV7-6 with TRBJ2-2; 9 nucleotides align to TRBD2. The CDR3 runs to 16 residues. CDR1 SGHVS and CDR2 FNYEAQ come from the germline V gene. V lost 5 bases to trimming and J lost 7 bases; unmatched junction nucleotides: 11. This CDR3 is CASSPGLASSIGELFF. CDR3 bases: TGTGCCAGCAGCCCGGGACTAGCCAGCTCAATCGGGGAGCTGTTTTTT.

This clonotype is termed medium-sized (0.01 to 0.1%). V is TRBV29-1 and J is TRBJ2-3; D uncertain. V gave up 6 bases and J gave up 4 bases, with 20 bases separating them. CDR1 is SQVTM, CDR2 ANQGSEA, per germline. The CDR3 contains 15 residues. The CDR3 loop is CSVSEGLGFSDTQYF. The CDR3 nucleotides are TGCAGCGTAAGCGAAGGGTTGGGATTTTCAGATACGCAGTATTTT.

Many counts were recorded for this clonotype. The CDR3 nucleotides are TGTGCCAGCAGCCTCCAGCGAGGGACAACATCGAACACCGGGGAGCTGTTTTTT. Translation: CASSLQRGTTSNTGELFF. The gene calls are TRBV7-6 and TRBJ2-2; D may be TRBD1 (6 bases). Germline CDR1 SGHVS, CDR2 FNYEAQ. The CDR3 is 18 amino acids. The V end was cut by 5 bases, the J end by 0 bases, with 19 bases between.

By share of the sample, this clonotype is medium-sized. The rearrangement links TRBV9 to TRBJ2-2; D gene uncertain. Germline assignment: CDR1 SGDLS and CDR2 YYNGEE. Trimming took 1 base from V and 5 from J, leaving 0 bases between them. The CDR3 contains 11 residues. The chain's CDR3 is CASSVTGELFF. CDR3 in DNA: TGTGCCAGCAGCGTAACCGGGGAGCTGTTTTTT.

By sample share, this clonotype is medium-sized. The chain joins TRBV28 to TRBJ2-3, with D unclear. Trimming pared 1 base from V and 0 bases from J, leaving 17 bases between. Germline V lookup: CDR1 MDHEN, CDR2 SYDVKM. The CDR3 is made up of 18 amino acids. CDR3 bases: TGTGCCAGCAGTTTATACCACGGACGGACCCCTAGCACAGATACGCAGTATTTT. This sequence encodes CASSLYHGRTPSTDTQYF.

Within the sample, this clonotype is medium-sized (0.01 to 0.1%). The CDR3 bases are TGTGCCAGCAGCTCCTTCTTCCGGGACGGACGGGACAATGAGCAGTTCTTC. Protein: CASSSFFRDGRDNEQFF. This chain connects TRBV7-6 to TRBJ2-1; D possibly uses TRBD1 or TRBD2 (5 bases each). CDR3 length: 17 amino acids. V was clipped by 4 bases and J by 5 bases, with 21 bases between them. The V gene's germline CDR1 is SGHVS and CDR2 FNYEAQ.

Notes on this clonotype: This may stem from a read error, because a much larger clone lies one nucleotide away. The chain carries TRBV6-2 or TRBV6-3 and TRBJ2-1; D unresolved. Between the trimmed V and J ends, which lost 2 bases and 12 bases, there was a span of 8 bases. The CDR3 runs to 11 residues. Germline-derived CDR1 and CDR2 are MNHEY and SVGEGT. The DNA of the CDR3 is TGTGCCAGCAGTTACCCTGGTGGGCAGTTCTTC. Its protein is CASSYPGGQFF.

This clonotype was seen repeatedly, ten times or more. J is TRBJ2-3 and V is TRBV27, with D possibly TRBD2 on 6 matching bases. The CDR3 consists of 17 residues. Trimming took off 2 bases at V and 4 bases at J, with 19 bases between the two ends. Germline loops: CDR1 MNHEY, CDR2 SMNVEV (reference sequence). The CDR3 loop reads CASSLDGTWGSADTQYF. The CDR3 coding sequence is TGTGCCAGCAGTTTAGACGGGACTTGGGGATCGGCAGATACGCAGTATTTT.

V and J are TRBV12-3 or TRBV12-4 and TRBJ2-2, with D perhaps TRBD1 or TRBD2 (6 bases each). Trimming shortened V by 8 bases and J by 4 bases, and 14 bases separated the two germline ends. This CDR3 has 14 amino acids. The CDR3 DNA reads TGTGCCAGCTCGATCGGGGGCACCACCGGGGAGCTGTTTTTT. It translates to CASSIGGTTGELFF.

Comments on this clonotype: A much larger clone lies one base from this, so it may be a read error. The CDR3 protein is CSAGGRDRGGKLFF. The CDR3 DNA is TGCAGTGCTGGGGGTCGGGACAGAGGCGGAAAACTGTTTTTT. The rearrangement joins TRBV20-1 to TRBJ1-4, with TRBD1 matching over 7 bases. The CDR3 is 14 residues long. Germline-derived CDR1 and CDR2 are DFQATT and SNEGSKA (reference sequence). With 5 bases clipped from V and 10 bases from J, the junction kept 13 bases outside the gene matches.

This sequence joins TRBV4-1 and TRBJ2-7; 7 nucleotides align to TRBD2. V lost 1 base to trimming and J lost 4 bases; unmatched junction nucleotides: 10. From germline, CDR1 is MGHRA and CDR2 YSYEKL. The CDR3 has 16 residues. The CDR3 is CASSQGLLASGYEQYF. The CDR3 DNA is TGCGCCAGCAGCCAAGGTCTCCTGGCTAGCGGTTACGAGCAGTACTTC.